This T cell receptor (beta chain) was recovered during a study of CXCR3-negative and CXCR3-positive naive CD8 T cells. Study-wide results and limits: Naive CXCR3-negative cells resembled naive CXCR3-positive cells in TRBV-TRBJ usage; memory cells differed. Comparison of naive cells showed more hydrophobic TRB CDR3s in CXCR3-positive than in CXCR3-negative naive cells.

Germline V gene data show CDR1 as SGHVS and CDR2 as FQNEAQ. The CDR3 extends over 13 amino acids. Preparation of TRB cDNA libraries relied on 5' RACE carrying UMI labels. TCRdb re-called the 5' RACE reads and shows each CDR3 protein once, DNA omitted. The sample yields more than 80,000 distinct CDR3 sequences, of which the top ten take up 0.3% to 0.45%. In the case of this clonotype: Its antigen remains unknown.

Sequenced material: naive CXCR3+ CD8+ T cells from blood. The subset denotes: CD45RO-CCR7+CD27+CD95- naive CD8+ T cells expressing CXCR3 (TNR3+). This TCR came from a human donor in good health. Some clones in this sample may be carry-over from other donors' samples. The chain has TRBV7-8 and TRBJ1-4. CDR3 region: CASSLFAAEKLFF.